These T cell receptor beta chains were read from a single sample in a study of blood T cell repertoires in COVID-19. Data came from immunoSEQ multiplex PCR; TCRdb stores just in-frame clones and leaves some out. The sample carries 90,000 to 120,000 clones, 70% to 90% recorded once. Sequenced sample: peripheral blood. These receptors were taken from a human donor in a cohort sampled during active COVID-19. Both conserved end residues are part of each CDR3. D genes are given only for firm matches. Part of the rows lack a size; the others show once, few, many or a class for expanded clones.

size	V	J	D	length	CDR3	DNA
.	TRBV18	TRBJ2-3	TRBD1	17	CASSPLRDRGHTDTQYF	TGTGCCAGCTCACCGTTACGGGACAGGGGACACACAGATACGCAGTATTTT
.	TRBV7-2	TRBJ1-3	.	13	CASSSAPGGPIYF	TGTGCCAGCAGCTCCGCCCCCGGCGGCCCCATATATTTT
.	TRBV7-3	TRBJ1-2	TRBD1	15	CASSSTGGNWEGYTF	TGTGCCAGCAGCTCTACAGGGGGGAATTGGGAAGGCTACACCTTC
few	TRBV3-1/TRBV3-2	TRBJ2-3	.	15	CASSQVGRGTDTQYF	TGTGCCAGCAGCCAAGTGGGCAGAGGCACAGATACGCAGTATTTT
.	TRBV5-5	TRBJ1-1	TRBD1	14	CASSRGQGNTEAFF	TGTGCCAGCAGCAGGGGACAGGGGAACACTGAAGCTTTCTTT
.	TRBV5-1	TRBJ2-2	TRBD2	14	CASSLRLAAGELFF	TGCGCCAGCAGCTTGAGACTAGCGGCCGGGGAGCTGTTTTTT
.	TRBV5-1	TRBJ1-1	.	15	CASTEQGQMNTEAFF	TGCGCCAGCACCGAACAGGGCCAAATGAACACTGAAGCTTTCTTT
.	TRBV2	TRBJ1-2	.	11	CASTLNYGYTF	TGTGCCAGCACACTGAACTATGGCTACACCTTC
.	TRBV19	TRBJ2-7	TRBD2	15	CASSIGPGLAYEQYF	TGTGCCAGTAGTATAGGCCCGGGACTAGCCTACGAGCAGTACTTC
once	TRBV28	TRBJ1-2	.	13	CASTMGRGGGYTF	TGTGCCAGCACCATGGGGAGGGGCGGTGGCTACACCTTC
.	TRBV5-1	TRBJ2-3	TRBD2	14	CASSLTAGADTQYF	TGCGCCAGCAGCTTGACAGCGGGAGCAGATACGCAGTATTTT
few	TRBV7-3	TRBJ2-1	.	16	CASSLTSSSSYNEQFF	TGTGCCAGCAGCTTAACTAGCTCGAGCTCCTACAATGAGCAGTTCTTC
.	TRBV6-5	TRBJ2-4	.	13	CAPPLLAKNIQYF	TGTGCTCCGCCGTTACTAGCCAAAAACATTCAGTACTTC
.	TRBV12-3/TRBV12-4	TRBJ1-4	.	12	CASSFNNEKLFF	TGTGCCAGCAGTTTCAATAATGAAAAACTGTTTTTT
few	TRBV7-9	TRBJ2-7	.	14	CASSYAARAYEQYF	TGTGCCAGCAGCTATGCGGCACGGGCCTACGAGCAGTACTTC
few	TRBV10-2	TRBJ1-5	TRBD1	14	CASGWGQSNQPQHF	TGCGCCAGCGGTTGGGGACAGAGCAATCAGCCCCAGCATTTT
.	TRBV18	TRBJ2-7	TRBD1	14	CASSPGTGLYEQYF	TGTGCCAGCTCACCAGGGACAGGGCTCTACGAGCAGTACTTC
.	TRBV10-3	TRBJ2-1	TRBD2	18	CAISDGRSSGGGYNEQFF	TGTGCCATCAGTGACGGGCGGAGTAGCGGGGGGGGCTACAATGAGCAGTTCTTC
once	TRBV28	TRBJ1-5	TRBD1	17	CASSLSGGQYSNQPQHF	TGTGCCAGCAGTTTATCAGGGGGACAGTATAGCAATCAGCCCCAGCATTTT
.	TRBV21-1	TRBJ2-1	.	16	CASMLGAGVFYNEQFF	TGTGCCAGCATGCTCGGAGCGGGGGTGTTCTACAATGAGCAGTTCTTC
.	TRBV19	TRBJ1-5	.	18	CASPFPEFRIRSNQPQHF	TGTGCCAGCCCCTTCCCCGAGTTCCGAATACGTAGCAATCAGCCCCAGCATTTT
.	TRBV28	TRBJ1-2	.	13	CASRPTGIYGYTF	TGTGCCAGCAGGCCGACGGGAATCTATGGCTACACCTTC
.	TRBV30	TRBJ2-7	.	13	CAWAPGVTYEQYF	TGTGCCTGGGCCCCGGGGGTGACCTACGAGCAGTACTTC
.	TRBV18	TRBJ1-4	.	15	CASSPRTSYNEKLFF	TGTGCCAGCTCACCAAGAACGAGTTACAATGAAAAACTGTTTTTT
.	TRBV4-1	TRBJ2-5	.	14	CASSQPVEQETQYF	TGCGCCAGCAGCCAACCAGTGGAGCAAGAGACCCAGTACTTC
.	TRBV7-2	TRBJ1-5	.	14	CASSLGVTNQPQHF	TGTGCCAGCAGCTTAGGCGTAACGAATCAGCCCCAGCATTTT
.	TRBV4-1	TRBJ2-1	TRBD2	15	CASSQDLGGGNEQFF	TGCGCCAGCAGCCAAGACTTGGGGGGGGGCAATGAGCAGTTCTTC
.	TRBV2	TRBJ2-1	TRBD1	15	CASRQTGYSYNEQFF	TGTGCCAGCAGGCAGACAGGGTACTCCTACAATGAGCAGTTCTTC
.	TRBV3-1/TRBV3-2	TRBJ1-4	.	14	CASSQSGVREKLFF	TGTGCCAGCAGCCAATCCGGAGTCCGGGAAAAACTGTTTTTT
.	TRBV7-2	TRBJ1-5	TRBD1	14	CASSSGTGEPPLHF	TGTGCCAGCAGCTCCGGGACAGGGGAGCCCCCATTGCATTTT
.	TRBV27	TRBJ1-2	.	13	CASSLNLGYGYTF	TGTGCCAGCAGCTTGAACCTCGGCTATGGCTACACCTTC
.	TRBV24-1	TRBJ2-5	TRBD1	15	CATSPTGVHKETQYF	TGTGCCACCAGCCCCACAGGGGTGCACAAAGAGACCCAGTACTTC
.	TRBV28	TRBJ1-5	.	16	CASSLRITPTGQPQHF	TGTGCCAGCAGTTTAAGGATCACGCCGACTGGGCAGCCCCAGCATTTT
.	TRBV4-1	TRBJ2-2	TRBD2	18	CASSQEGGSGGGSRELFF	TGCGCCAGCAGCCAAGAAGGAGGTAGCGGGGGGGGATCGCGGGAGCTGTTTTTT
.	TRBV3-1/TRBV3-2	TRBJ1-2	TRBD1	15	CASSLSTGGAEVYTF	TGTGCCAGCAGCCTATCTACAGGGGGCGCCGAGGTCTACACCTTC
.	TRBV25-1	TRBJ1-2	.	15	CASSISPSDSYGYTF	TGTGCCAGCAGTATCTCCCCCAGTGACTCCTATGGCTACACCTTC
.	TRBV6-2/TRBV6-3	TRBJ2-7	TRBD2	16	CASSWTAGEWSYEQYF	TGTGCCAGCAGTTGGACAGCGGGGGAGTGGTCCTACGAGCAGTACTTC
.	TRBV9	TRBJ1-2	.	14	CASCPSVGVYGYTF	TGTGCCAGCTGTCCCAGCGTCGGGGTGTATGGCTACACCTTC
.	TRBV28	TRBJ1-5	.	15	CASSPQTASNQPQHF	TGTGCCAGCAGTCCCCAGACAGCGAGCAATCAGCCCCAGCATTTT
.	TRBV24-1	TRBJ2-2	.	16	CATREAIGENTGELFF	TGTGCCACCAGGGAAGCAATAGGGGAAAACACCGGGGAGCTGTTTTTT
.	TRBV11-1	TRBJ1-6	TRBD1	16	CASSEGQSSYNSPLHF	TGTGCCAGCAGCGAGGGACAGTCATCCTATAATTCACCCCTCCACTTT
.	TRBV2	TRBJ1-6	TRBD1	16	CASSSARTGLNSPLHF	TGTGCCAGCAGTAGCGCCCGGACAGGGCTTAATTCACCCCTCCACTTT